Described below is a single T cell receptor (beta chain) sequence and its context. Germline V gene data show CDR1 as SGHRS and CDR2 as YFSETQ. V shed 3 bases and J shed 6 bases, with 12 bases lying between them. This CDR3 is built from 13 residues. This entry is derived from a study of blood T cells in healthy people across ages. Through a sample-barcoded 5' primer and a J-beta primer mix, a second PCR was run for roughly 7 to 12 cycles. Each cDNA molecule was tagged by a template-switch adaptor with 12 random nucleotides. In TCRdb, the 5' RACE reads were re-called with MiXCR into one record per CDR3 protein. The profile shows about 830,000 distinct CDR3 sequences, 55% to 70% of them singletons.

Sequenced material: blood. The source is a man aged 25 to 40 in good health. V and J are TRBV5-1 and TRBJ1-2; D is uncertain. CDR3 sequence reads: CASSSPSTDGYTF. The CDR3 DNA reads TGCGCCAGCAGCTCTCCTTCGACGGATGGCTACACCTTC.